This T cell receptor (beta chain) derives from a study of vaccination and CD4 T cells after COVID-19. The treatment: roughly 11-day PBMC culture with coronavirus spike peptide pools or control peptides (ViraFEST assay). Points on this clonotype: Its antigen remains unknown.

Trimming left V 3 bases short and J 1 base short, with 15 bases between. CDR1 and CDR2 (germline): KGHSH, LQKENI. The CDR3 extends over 16 amino acids. Cultured CD4+ T-cell DNA underwent Oncomine TCR Beta short-read sequencing. Via MiXCR, TCRdb re-called the PCR reads, giving one row per CDR3 protein. The table shows roughly 11,000 distinct CDR3 sequences, with approximately 57% occurring only once. Source material: CD4+ T cells from blood, cultured in vitro. V and J are TRBV18 and TRBJ2-5; D call uncertain. The sequence derives from a human donor who had recovered from COVID-19. The CDR3 loop reads CASSPGLTESQETQYF. CDR3 nucleotides: TGTGCCAGCTCACCGGGATTGACCGAAAGCCAAGAGACCCAGTACTTC.